These 21 T cell receptor beta chains originate from one sample sequenced in a study of early T cells in non-severe SARS-CoV-2 infection. One entry per CDR3 protein results from TCRdb running MiXCR on the 5' RACE reads. The sample comprises 25,000 to 35,000 distinct CDR3 sequences, 4.7% of which are singletons, and about 7.9% rests with the top ten. Sequencing was carried out using whole blood. The receptors here all came from an adult who was a healthcare worker with PCR-confirmed SARS-CoV-2 infection or an uninfected control (not recorded which).

This clonotype was observed at least ten times. The V gene is TRBV20-1, the J gene TRBJ1-2; D perhaps matches TRBD1 (6 bases). This CDR3 is 13 amino acids long. Germline V gene sequence: CDR1 DFQATT, CDR2 SNEGSKA (reference sequence). The V and J ends lost 4 bases and 0 bases respectively, with 9 bases between them. CDR3 nucleotide sequence: TGCAGTGCTAAAGGACAGTCTAACTATGGCTACACCTTC. This codes for CSAKGQSNYGYTF.

This clonotype was recorded many times. CDR3 DNA sequence: TGTGCCAGCAGCTTAGCAGGGGCGGGCAATCAGCCCCAGCATTTT. Translating gives CASSLAGAGNQPQHF. The chain is built from TRBV7-2 and TRBJ1-5; perhaps TRBD1 as D (5 bases). Between the trimmed V and J ends, which lost 0 bases and 2 bases, there was a span of 8 bases. This CDR3 region has 15 residues. CDR1 is SGHTA, CDR2 FQGNSA, per germline.

The chain has TRBV18 and TRBJ1-5; D uncertain. The CDR3 has 15 residues. Trimming pared 2 bases from V and 0 bases from J, leaving 8 bases between. Looked up from germline, CDR1 is KGHSH and CDR2 is LQKENI. The CDR3: CASSPGMNSNQPQHF. The CDR3 coding sequence is TGTGCCAGCTCACCAGGGATGAATAGCAATCAGCCCCAGCATTTT.

In its sample, this clonotype was seen many times. The J gene is TRBJ2-5, the V gene TRBV7-9, with 8 bases aligning to TRBD1. Germline CDR1 is SEHNR and CDR2 is FQNEAQ (reference sequence). J lost 1 base, V lost 4 bases, and 2 bases had no gene match. The CDR3 length is 14 residues. DNA for the CDR3: TGTGCCAGCAGCTCCGGGACAGGCCAAGAGACCCAGTACTTC. Translating gives CASSSGTGQETQYF.

This clonotype was seen many times. This rearrangement joins TRBV12-3 or TRBV12-4 to TRBJ2-5; D is possibly TRBD2 (6 bases). The CDR3 consists of 14 residues. V was clipped by 6 bases and J by 2 bases, with 13 bases between them. The CDR3 DNA is TGTGCCAGCAGAGTCCGGGACTTTCAAGAGACCCAGTACTTC. It codes for CASRVRDFQETQYF.

This sequence joins TRBV7-6 and TRBJ2-5; no reliable D call. CDR1 and CDR2 (germline): SGHVS, FNYEAQ. The CDR3 extends over 13 amino acids. V was clipped by 2 bases and J by 2 bases, with 6 bases between them. Here the CDR3 reads CASSLFEQETQYF. CDR3 nucleotide sequence: TGTGCCAGCAGCTTATTCGAACAAGAGACCCAGTACTTC.

This clonotype was seen more than once but under ten times. V usage is TRBV28 and J usage is TRBJ2-7; 8 bases are a match to TRBD2. Germline CDR1 reads MDHEN; CDR2 reads SYDVKM. Trimming removed 7 bases from V and 0 bases from J; junction bases left unmatched: 2. The CDR3 totals 13 residues. The DNA of the CDR3 is TGTGCCAGCATAGGGACTAGCTCCTACGAGCAGTACTTC. It encodes CASIGTSSYEQYF. Full variable domain (missing parts from reference TRBV28 and TRBJ2-7): DVKVTQSSRYLVKRTGEKVFLECVQDMDHENMFWYRQDPGLGLRLIYFSYDVKMKEKGDIPEGYSVSREKKERFSLILESASTNQTSMYLCASIGTSSYEQYFGPGTRLTVT.

In its sample, this clonotype was seen many times. This chain links TRBV20-1 with TRBJ2-6; D is unresolved. The CDR3 extends over 13 amino acids. Germline CDR1 is DFQATT and CDR2 is SNEGSKA (reference sequence). The V and J ends lost 3 bases and 0 bases respectively, with 3 bases between them. As DNA, the CDR3 is TGCAGTGCTAGGAGCTCTGGGGCCAACGTCCTGACTTTC. This codes for CSARSSGANVLTF.

This clonotype showed up many times. The chain has TRBV5-4 and TRBJ1-2, with TRBD1 matching 9 bases. With 4 bases clipped from V and 3 bases from J, the junction kept 7 bases outside the gene matches. The CDR3 is 15 amino acids. The germline gives CDR1 SGHNT, CDR2 YYREEE (reference sequence). CDR3 nucleotides: TGTGCCAGCAGCATAAAGACAGGGGGTGACTATGGCTACACCTTC. This codes for CASSIKTGGDYGYTF.

Many counts were recorded for this clonotype. The gene calls are TRBV4-1 and TRBJ2-6; D ambiguous. CDR1 and CDR2 (germline): MGHRA, YSYEKL. This CDR3 is built from 16 residues. V gave up 3 bases and J gave up 4 bases, with 13 bases separating them. The CDR3 loop reads CASSHTSRKGANVLTF. The CDR3 DNA reads as TGCGCCAGCAGCCATACCTCCAGGAAAGGGGCCAACGTCCTGACTTTC.

This clonotype was observed a handful of times. The chain links TRBV5-1 to TRBJ1-2; TRBD1 matches 10 bases. The V gene end was trimmed by 0 bases and the J gene end by 4 bases; junction bases not matched to a gene: 6. Germline V lookup: CDR1 SGHRS, CDR2 YFSETQ. CDR3 length: 16 residues. The CDR3 protein is CASSLALTGGPYGYTF. The DNA for the CDR3 is TGCGCCAGCAGCTTGGCCCTGACAGGGGGCCCCTATGGCTACACCTTC. Full variable domain (rest looked up from reference TRBV5-1 and TRBJ1-2): KAGVTQTPRYLIKTRGQQVTLSCSPISGHRSVSWYQQTPGQGLQFLFEYFSETQRNKGNFPGRFSGRQFSNSRSEMNVSTLELGDSALYLCASSLALTGGPYGYTFGSGTRLTVV.

This clonotype was detected many times. The V gene is TRBV18, the J gene TRBJ2-7; D is undetermined. The V and J ends lost 2 bases and 0 bases respectively, with 20 bases between them. The germline V gene has CDR1 KGHSH and CDR2 LQKENI. The CDR3 has 18 amino acids. CDR3 nucleotides: TGTGCCAGCTCACCAGGATTAATGCCACCCTACTTCTCCTACGAGCAGTACTTC. Its protein is CASSPGLMPPYFSYEQYF.

This clonotype was counted many times. This sequence joins TRBV19 and TRBJ1-5; the D gene is possibly TRBD1 (6 bases). With 6 bases removed from V and 4 bases from J, the gap between germline ends came to 16 bases. The length of the CDR3 is 15 residues. CDR1 is LNHDA, CDR2 SQIVND, per germline (reference sequence). CDR3 in DNA: TGTGCCAGTAGCACATTGGGGACACCTAATCAGCCCCAGCATTTT. This gives the protein CASSTLGTPNQPQHF.

DNA for the CDR3: TGTGCCAGCAGTGAACCGGACAGGATGGGCGAAAAACTGTTTTTT. Translation: CASSEPDRMGEKLFF. V gene TRBV25-1 combines with J gene TRBJ1-4, with TRBD1 matching 7 bases. The CDR3 has 15 residues. CDR1 is MGHDK, CDR2 SYGVNS, per germline. V gave up 2 bases and J gave up 8 bases; unmatched junction bases: 8.

In this sample, this clonotype turned up many times. CDR3 DNA: TGTGCCAGCAGCTGGGGGGAGGATAATTCACCCCTCCACTTT. This gives the protein CASSWGEDNSPLHF. This sequence joins TRBV7-9 and TRBJ1-6; D is possibly TRBD1 (5 bases). This CDR3 comprises 14 residues. V was clipped by 4 bases and J by 5 bases, with 9 bases between them. Germline V gene data show CDR1 as SEHNR and CDR2 as FQNEAQ (reference sequence).

Many counts were recorded for this clonotype. The rearrangement uses TRBV4-1 and TRBJ1-2, with TRBD1 matching over 7 bases. CDR1 is MGHRA, CDR2 YSYEKL, per germline. The CDR3 covers 15 residues. V was clipped by 0 bases and J by 3 bases; unmatched bases: 4. CDR3 amino acids: CASSQDQGTDYGYTF. The CDR3 DNA is TGCGCCAGCAGCCAAGATCAGGGGACAGACTATGGCTACACCTTC.

This clonotype was seen a handful of times. The rearrangement uses TRBV29-1 and TRBJ2-3; 7 bases match TRBD2. The V gene end was trimmed by 5 bases and the J gene end by 1 base; junction bases not matched to a gene: 3. The CDR3 loop spans 13 amino acids. The germline CDR1 and CDR2 sequences are SQVTM and ANQGSEA. The CDR3 sequence is CSVSGAGTDTQYF. The DNA of the CDR3 is TGCAGCGTTAGCGGGGCCGGCACAGATACGCAGTATTTT.

This clonotype was detected ten times or more. The chain recombines TRBV29-1 with TRBJ2-5; 7 bases fit TRBD1. The germline V gene encodes CDR1 SQVTM and CDR2 ANQGSEA. V shed 4 bases and J 5 bases; nucleotides not matched to a gene: 10. This CDR3 contains 14 residues. This chain's CDR3 is CSVASRDRAETQYF. DNA for the CDR3: TGCAGCGTTGCCTCCCGAGACAGGGCTGAGACCCAGTACTTC.

This clonotype was recorded at least ten times. This rearrangement joins TRBV14 to TRBJ2-7; D gene unclear. This CDR3 is built from 11 residues. With 1 base removed from V and 5 bases from J, the gap between germline ends came to 3 bases. Looked up from germline, CDR1 is SGHDN and CDR2 is FVKESK. The CDR3 nucleotides read TGTGCCAGCAGCCAAGTAAACGAGCAGTACTTC. It yields the protein CASSQVNEQYF.

V usage is TRBV30 and J usage is TRBJ2-1, with D maybe TRBD2 (6 bases). V gave up 1 base and J gave up 7 bases, with 8 bases separating them. This CDR3 has 12 residues. The germline CDR1 and CDR2 sequences are GTSNPN and SVGIG (reference sequence). The CDR3 region has the DNA TGTGCCTGGAGTGAAGGAGGGAATGAGCAGTTCTTC. The encoded protein is CAWSEGGNEQFF.

The CDR3 region has the DNA TGTGCCAGCAGTTTAGCAGGGAGAATTACGGATGAGCAGTTCTTC. This codes for CASSLAGRITDEQFF. The chain links TRBV28 to TRBJ2-1; D is perhaps TRBD1 or TRBD2 (5 bases each). CDR1 and CDR2 (germline): MDHEN, SYDVKM. Trimming stripped 2 bases from V and 8 bases from J, with 16 bases between. The CDR3 has 15 residues.